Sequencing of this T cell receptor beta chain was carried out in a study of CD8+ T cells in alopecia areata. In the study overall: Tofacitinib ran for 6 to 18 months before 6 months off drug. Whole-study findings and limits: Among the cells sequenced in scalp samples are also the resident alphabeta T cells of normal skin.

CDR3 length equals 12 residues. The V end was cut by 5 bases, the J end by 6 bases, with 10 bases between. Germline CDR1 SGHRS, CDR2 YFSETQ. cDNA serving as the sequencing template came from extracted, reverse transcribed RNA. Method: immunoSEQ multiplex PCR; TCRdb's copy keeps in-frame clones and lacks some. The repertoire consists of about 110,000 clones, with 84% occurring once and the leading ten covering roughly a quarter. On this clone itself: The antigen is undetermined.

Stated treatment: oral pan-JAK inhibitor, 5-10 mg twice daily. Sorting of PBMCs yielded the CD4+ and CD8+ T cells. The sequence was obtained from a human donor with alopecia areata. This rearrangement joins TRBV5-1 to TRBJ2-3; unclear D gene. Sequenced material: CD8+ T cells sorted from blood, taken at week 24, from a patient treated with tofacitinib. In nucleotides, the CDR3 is TGCGCCAGCAGTTCTTTCCAGGATACGCAGTATTTT. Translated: CASSSFQDTQYF.